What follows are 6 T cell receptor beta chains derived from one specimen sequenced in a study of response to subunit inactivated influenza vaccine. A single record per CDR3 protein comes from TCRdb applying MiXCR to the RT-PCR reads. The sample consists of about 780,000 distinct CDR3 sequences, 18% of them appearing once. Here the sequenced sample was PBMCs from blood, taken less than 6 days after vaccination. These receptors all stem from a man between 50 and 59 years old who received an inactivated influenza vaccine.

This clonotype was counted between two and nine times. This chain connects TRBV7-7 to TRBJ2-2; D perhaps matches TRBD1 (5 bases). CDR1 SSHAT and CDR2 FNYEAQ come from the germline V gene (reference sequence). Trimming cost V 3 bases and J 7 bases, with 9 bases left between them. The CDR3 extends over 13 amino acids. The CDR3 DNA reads TGTGCCAGCAGCTTTACCCAGGGCGGGGAGCTGTTTTTT. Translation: CASSFTQGGELFF.

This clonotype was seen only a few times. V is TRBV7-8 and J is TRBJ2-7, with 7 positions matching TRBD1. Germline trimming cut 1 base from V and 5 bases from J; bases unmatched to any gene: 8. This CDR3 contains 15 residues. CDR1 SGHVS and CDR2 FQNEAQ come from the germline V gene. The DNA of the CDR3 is TGTGCCAGCAGCTTAGTCGTACAGGGGATCAACGAGCAGTACTTC. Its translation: CASSLVVQGINEQYF.

The CDR3: CASSYLSGNVDEQFF. In DNA form, the CDR3 reads TGTGCCAGCAGTTACCTTTCCGGGAATGTCGATGAGCAGTTCTTC. This chain connects TRBV6-5 to TRBJ2-1, with D possibly being TRBD2 (5 bases). The V gene lost 2 bases and the J gene lost 8 bases, with 16 bases spanning the gap. CDR3 length: 15 amino acids. Germline CDR1 and CDR2: MNHEY and SVGAGI.

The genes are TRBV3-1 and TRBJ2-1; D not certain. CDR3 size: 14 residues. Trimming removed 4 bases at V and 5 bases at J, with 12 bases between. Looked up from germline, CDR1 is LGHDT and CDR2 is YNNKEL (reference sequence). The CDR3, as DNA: TGTGCCAGCAGCCCGACAAGTTTCCACAATGAGCAGTTCTTC. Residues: CASSPTSFHNEQFF.

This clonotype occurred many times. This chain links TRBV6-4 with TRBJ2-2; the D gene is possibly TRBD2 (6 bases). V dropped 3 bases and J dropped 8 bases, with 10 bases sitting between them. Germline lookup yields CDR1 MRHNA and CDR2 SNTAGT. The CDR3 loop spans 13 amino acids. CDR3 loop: CASSESGEGELFF. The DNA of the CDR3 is TGTGCCAGCAGTGAATCGGGGGAAGGGGAGCTGTTTTTT.

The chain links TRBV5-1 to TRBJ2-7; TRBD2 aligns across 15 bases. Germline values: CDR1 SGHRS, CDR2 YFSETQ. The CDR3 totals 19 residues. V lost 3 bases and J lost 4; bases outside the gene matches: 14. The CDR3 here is CASSWGSGTSGRIVYEQYF. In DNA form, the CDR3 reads TGCGCCAGCAGCTGGGGCTCCGGGACTAGCGGGAGGATAGTATACGAGCAGTACTTC.